The present T cell receptor (beta chain) was sequenced within a study of blood T cells in healthy people across ages. Next came a second PCR, run for about 6 to 12 cycles, which used a sample-barcoded 5' primer along with a J-beta primer mix. MiXCR, run by TCRdb on the 5' RACE reads, gives a single entry per CDR3 protein. The sample lists about 1.5 million distinct CDR3 sequences; about 45% were seen once. This CDR3 has 17 residues. The V and J ends lost 5 bases and 0 bases, in that order; junction bases with no gene match: 9. Germline loops: CDR1 KGHSH, CDR2 LQKENI. Comment on this clonotype: What it binds is unknown.

Study-wide results and limits: Unsorted PBMC input precluded a conclusive naive versus antigen-experienced comparison.

The V call is TRBV18, the J call TRBJ2-1; TRBD1 aligns across 8 bases. Source material: blood. The receptor comes from a young woman in good health. The CDR3 DNA follows: TGTGCCAGCTCATCCGACAGGGGCCTAGTCTCCTACAATGAGCAGTTCTTC. Protein sequence: CASSSDRGLVSYNEQFF.